This TCR beta chain is drawn from a study of tumor and adjacent non-tumor tissue in lung cancer. About the research overall: Each sample yielded about 4.17 million productive TCRbeta reads on average.

The CDR3 has 13 amino acids. Trimming stripped 1 base from V and 9 bases from J, with 9 bases between. TCRbeta libraries were built with three rounds of nested PCR, modified from ARM-PCR. TCRdb reanalysed the multiplex PCR reads using MiXCR and keeps one entry per CDR3 protein. The sample holds 200,000 to 250,000 distinct CDR3 sequences, approximately 74% seen once. Whole-study results and caveats: Tumor repertoires had a smaller top 100 clone share than normal lung.

The sample holds a few counts of this clonotype. No antigen is known for it. The template was RNA from unsorted bulk tissue. Donors were chemotherapy-naive, newly diagnosed lung cancer surgical patients in China, August–late 2014. The rearrangement joins TRBV12-3 or TRBV12-4 to TRBJ2-2; D remains ambiguous. This clonotype was sampled from a man in his fifties or sixties with non-small cell lung cancer. Sequencing was done on a sample of lung tumor tissue. The CDR3 here is CASSLGIGRELFF. For the CDR3, the DNA is TGTGCCAGCAGTTTAGGTATCGGCCGGGAGCTGTTTTTT.